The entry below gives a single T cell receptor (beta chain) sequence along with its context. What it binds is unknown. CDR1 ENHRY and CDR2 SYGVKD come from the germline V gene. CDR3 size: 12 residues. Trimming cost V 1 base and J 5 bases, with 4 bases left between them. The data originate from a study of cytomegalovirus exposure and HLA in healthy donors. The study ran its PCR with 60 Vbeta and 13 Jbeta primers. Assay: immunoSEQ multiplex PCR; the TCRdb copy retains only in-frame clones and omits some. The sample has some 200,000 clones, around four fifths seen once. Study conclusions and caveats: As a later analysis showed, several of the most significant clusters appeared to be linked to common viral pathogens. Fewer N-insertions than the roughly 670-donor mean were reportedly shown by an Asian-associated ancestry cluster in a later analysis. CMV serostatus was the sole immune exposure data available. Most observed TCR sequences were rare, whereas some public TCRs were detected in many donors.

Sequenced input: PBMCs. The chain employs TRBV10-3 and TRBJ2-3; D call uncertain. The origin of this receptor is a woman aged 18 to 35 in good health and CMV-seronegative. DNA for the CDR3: TGTGCCATCAGTGAGTTTCAAGATACGCAGTATTTT. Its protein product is CAISEFQDTQYF.